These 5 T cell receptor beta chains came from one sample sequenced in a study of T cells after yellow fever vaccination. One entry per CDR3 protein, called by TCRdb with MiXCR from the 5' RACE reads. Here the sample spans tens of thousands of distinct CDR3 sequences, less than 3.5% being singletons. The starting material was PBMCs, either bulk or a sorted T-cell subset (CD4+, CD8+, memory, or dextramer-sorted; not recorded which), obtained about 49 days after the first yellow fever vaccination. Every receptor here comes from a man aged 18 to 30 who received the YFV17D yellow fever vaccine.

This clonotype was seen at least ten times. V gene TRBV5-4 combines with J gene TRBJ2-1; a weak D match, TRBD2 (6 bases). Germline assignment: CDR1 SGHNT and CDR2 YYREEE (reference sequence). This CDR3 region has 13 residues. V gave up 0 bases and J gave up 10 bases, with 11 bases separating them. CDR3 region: CASSLGVAGEQFF. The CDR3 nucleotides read TGTGCCAGCAGCTTGGGGGTGGCGGGGGAGCAGTTCTTC.

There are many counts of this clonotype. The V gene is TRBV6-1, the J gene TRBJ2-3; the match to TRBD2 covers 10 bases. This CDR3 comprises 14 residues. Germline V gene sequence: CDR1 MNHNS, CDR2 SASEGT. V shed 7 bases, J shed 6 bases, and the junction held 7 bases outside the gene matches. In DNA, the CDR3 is TGTGCCAGCACCAGGACTAGCGGTCCCGATACGCAGTATTTT. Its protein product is CASTRTSGPDTQYF.

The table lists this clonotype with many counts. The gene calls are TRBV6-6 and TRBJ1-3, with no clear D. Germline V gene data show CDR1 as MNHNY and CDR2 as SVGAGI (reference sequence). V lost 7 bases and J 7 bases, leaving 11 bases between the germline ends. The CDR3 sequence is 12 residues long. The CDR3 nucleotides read TGTGCCAGCATAACGGACGGGAACACCATATATTTT. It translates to CASITDGNTIYF.

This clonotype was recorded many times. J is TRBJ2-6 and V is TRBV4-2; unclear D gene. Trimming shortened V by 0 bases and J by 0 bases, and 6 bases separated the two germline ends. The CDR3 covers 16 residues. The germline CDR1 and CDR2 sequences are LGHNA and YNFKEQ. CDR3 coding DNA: TGTGCCAGCAGCCAAGATCCACACTCTGGGGCCAACGTCCTGACTTTC. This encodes CASSQDPHSGANVLTF.

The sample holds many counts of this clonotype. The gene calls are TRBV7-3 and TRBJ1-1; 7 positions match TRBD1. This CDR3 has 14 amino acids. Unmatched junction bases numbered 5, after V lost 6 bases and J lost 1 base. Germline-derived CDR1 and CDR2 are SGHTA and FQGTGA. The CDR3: CASRKGQQNTEAFF. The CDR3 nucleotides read TGTGCCAGCAGGAAGGGACAGCAGAACACTGAAGCTTTCTTT.